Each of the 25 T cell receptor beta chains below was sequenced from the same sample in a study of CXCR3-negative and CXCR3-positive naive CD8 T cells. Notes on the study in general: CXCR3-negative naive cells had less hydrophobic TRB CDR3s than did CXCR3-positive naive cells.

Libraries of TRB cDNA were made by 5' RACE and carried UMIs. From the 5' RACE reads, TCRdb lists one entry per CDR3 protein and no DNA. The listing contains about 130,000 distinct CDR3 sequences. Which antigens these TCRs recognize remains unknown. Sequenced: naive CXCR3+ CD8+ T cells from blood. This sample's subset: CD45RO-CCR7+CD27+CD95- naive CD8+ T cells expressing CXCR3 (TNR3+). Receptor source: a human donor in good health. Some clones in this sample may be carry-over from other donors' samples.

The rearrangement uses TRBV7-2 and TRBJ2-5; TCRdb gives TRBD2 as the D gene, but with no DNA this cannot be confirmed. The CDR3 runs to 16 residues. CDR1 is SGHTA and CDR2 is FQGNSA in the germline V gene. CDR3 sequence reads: CASSLDTSGGEETQYF.

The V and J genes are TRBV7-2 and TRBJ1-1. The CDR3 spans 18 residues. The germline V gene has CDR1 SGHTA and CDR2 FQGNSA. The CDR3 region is CASSLPTSLGPRVLEAFF.

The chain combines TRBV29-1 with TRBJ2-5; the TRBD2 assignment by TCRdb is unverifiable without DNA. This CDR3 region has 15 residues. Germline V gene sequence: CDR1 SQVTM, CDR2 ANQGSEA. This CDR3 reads CSVEKRGMGQETQYF. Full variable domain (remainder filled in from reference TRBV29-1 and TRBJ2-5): SAVISQKPSRDICQRGTSLTIQCQVDSQVTMMFWYRQQPGQSLTLIATANQGSEATYESGFVIDKFPISRPNLTFSTLTVSNMSPEDSSIYLCSVEKRGMGQETQYFGPGTRLLVL.

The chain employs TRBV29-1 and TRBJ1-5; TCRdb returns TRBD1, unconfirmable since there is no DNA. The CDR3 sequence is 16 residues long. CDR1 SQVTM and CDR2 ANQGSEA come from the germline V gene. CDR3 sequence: CSVKLPGQGARQPQHF.

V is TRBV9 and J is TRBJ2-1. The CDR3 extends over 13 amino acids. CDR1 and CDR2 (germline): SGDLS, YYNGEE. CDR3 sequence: CASSVAKYSEQFF.

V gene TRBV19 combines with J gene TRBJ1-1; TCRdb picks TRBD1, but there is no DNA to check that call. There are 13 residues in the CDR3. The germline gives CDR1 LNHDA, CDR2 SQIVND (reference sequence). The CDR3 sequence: CASSKQGGVEAFF.

The CDR3 spells CASRAGAGSNQPQHF. V is TRBV5-1 and J is TRBJ1-5; checking the TCRdb D call of TRBD1 is not possible without DNA. This CDR3 comprises 15 residues. Germline CDR1 and CDR2: SGHRS and YFSETQ.

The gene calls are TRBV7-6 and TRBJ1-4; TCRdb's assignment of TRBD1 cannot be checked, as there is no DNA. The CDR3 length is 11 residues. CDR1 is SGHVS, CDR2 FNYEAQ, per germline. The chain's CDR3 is CASSSGDSLFF. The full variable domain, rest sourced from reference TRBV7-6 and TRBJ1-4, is GAGVSQSPRYKVTKRGQDVALRCDPISGHVSLYWYRQALGQGPEFLTYFNYEAQQDKSGLPNDRFSAERPEGSISTLTIQRTEQRDSAMYRCASSSGDSLFFGSGTQLSVL.

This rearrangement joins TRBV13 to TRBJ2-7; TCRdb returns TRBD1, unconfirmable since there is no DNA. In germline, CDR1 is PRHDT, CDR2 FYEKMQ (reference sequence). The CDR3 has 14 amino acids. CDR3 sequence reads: CASSPSDREYEQYF.

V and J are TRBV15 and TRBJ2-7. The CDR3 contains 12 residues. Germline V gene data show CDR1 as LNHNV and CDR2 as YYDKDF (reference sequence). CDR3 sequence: CATSRAVHEQYF.

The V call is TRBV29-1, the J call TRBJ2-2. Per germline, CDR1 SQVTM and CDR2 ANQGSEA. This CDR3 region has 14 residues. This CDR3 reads CSVDLGLNTGELFF.

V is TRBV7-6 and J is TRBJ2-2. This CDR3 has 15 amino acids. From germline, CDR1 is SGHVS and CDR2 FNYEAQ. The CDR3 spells CASSLASGNTGELFF.

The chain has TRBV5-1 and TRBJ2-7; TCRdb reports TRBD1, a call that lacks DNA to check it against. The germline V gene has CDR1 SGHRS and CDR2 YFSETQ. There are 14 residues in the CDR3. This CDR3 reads CASSSRQGGYEQYF. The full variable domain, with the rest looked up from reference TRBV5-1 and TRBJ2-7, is KAGVTQTPRYLIKTRGQQVTLSCSPISGHRSVSWYQQTPGQGLQFLFEYFSETQRNKGNFPGRFSGRQFSNSRSEMNVSTLELGDSALYLCASSSRQGGYEQYFGPGTRLTVT.

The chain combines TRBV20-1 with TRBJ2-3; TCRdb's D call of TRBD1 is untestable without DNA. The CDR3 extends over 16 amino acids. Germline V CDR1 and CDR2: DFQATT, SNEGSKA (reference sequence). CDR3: CSAPPLGGPSTDTQYF.

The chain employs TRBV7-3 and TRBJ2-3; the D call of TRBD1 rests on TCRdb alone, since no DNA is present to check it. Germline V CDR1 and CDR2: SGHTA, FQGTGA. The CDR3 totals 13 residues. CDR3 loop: CASSEQGSRAQYF.

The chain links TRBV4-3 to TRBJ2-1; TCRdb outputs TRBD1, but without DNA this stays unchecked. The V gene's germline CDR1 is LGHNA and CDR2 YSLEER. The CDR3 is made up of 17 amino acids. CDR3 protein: CASSQEDWGDSYNEQFF.

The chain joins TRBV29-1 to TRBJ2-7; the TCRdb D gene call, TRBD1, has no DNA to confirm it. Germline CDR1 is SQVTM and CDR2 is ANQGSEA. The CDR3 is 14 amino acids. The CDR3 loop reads CSVYGGQGSYEQYF.

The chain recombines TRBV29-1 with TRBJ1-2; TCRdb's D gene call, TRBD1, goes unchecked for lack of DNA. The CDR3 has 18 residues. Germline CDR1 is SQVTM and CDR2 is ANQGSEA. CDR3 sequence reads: CSVGPLPRRQGMSYGYTF.

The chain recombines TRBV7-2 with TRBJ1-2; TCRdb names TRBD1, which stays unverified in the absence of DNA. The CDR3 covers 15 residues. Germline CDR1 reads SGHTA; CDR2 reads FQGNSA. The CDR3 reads CASSLFEGDHYGYTF.

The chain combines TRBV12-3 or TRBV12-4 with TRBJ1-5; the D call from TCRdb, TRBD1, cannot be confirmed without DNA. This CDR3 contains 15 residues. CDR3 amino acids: CASSLRGAREQPQHF.

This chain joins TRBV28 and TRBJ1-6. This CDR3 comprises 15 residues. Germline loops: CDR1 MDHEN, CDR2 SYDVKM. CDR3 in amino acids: CASSLSGSFNSPLHF.

CDR3 loop: CASSFATSGSDDEQFF. The chain is built from TRBV5-6 and TRBJ2-1; TCRdb outputs TRBD2, but without DNA this stays unchecked. The CDR3 consists of 16 residues. Germline CDR1 and CDR2: SGHDT and YYEEEE.

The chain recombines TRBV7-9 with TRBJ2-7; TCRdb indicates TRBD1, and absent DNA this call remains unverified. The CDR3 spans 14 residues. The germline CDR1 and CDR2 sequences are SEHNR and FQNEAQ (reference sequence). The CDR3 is CASSKGQGFDEQYF.

This CDR3 is CSVEIWGSGDTEAFF. This sequence joins TRBV29-1 and TRBJ1-1. Germline V gene lookup returns CDR1 SQVTM and CDR2 ANQGSEA. The CDR3 length is 15 residues.

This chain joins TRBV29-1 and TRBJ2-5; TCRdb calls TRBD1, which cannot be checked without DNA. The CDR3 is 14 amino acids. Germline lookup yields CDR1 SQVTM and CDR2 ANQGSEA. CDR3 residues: CSVHTVGTQETQYF.